The 14 T cell receptor beta chains listed next were all sequenced from one sample in a study of cytomegalovirus exposure and HLA in healthy donors. PCR amplification relied on 60 Vbeta primers (plus 13 Jbeta primers). Produced via immunoSEQ multiplex PCR; TCRdb's table is partial and in-frame only. Among approximately 150,000 clones listed, roughly 84% were seen once. The sample was PBMCs. These receptors were taken from a boy younger than 10 in good health and CMV-seronegative.

The V call is TRBV10-3, the J call TRBJ1-3; 8 bases match TRBD1. This CDR3 contains 16 residues. CDR1 ENHRY and CDR2 SYGVKD come from the germline V gene. J gave up 4 bases and V 4 bases, and 9 bases lay outside the gene matches. In nucleotides, the CDR3 is TGTGCCATCAGTGGAACGGACAGGGCAGCGGGAAACACCATATATTTT. It codes for CAISGTDRAAGNTIYF.

The chain couples TRBV7-3 to TRBJ2-2; D is undetermined. Germline lookup yields CDR1 SGHTA and CDR2 FQGTGA. There are 13 residues in the CDR3. V shed 2 bases and J shed 5 bases, with 6 bases lying between them. The CDR3 DNA reads as TGTGCCAGCAGCTTACGAGGTACCGGGGAGCTGTTTTTT. Protein product: CASSLRGTGELFF.

The chain combines TRBV6-5 with TRBJ2-5; D unresolved. The last part of the DNA fits TRBJ2-7 better; the J call may be wrong. This CDR3 has 13 amino acids. Germline V gene data show CDR1 as MNHEY and CDR2 as SVGAGI. This CDR3 reads CASSPLPINEQYF. The CDR3 nucleotides read TGTGCCAGCAGTCCCCTACCGATAAACGAGCAGTACTTC.

The V call is TRBV7-2, the J call TRBJ1-5; perhaps TRBD1 as D (6 bases). Germline V lookup: CDR1 SGHTA, CDR2 FQGNSA. V lost 8 bases and J 9 bases, leaving 14 bases between the germline ends. The CDR3 extends over 12 amino acids. The CDR3 region has the DNA TGTGCCAGCGGAACAGGGTGGGGGCCCCAGCATTTT. Protein: CASGTGWGPQHF.

This clone was observed a few times. This chain links TRBV10-2 with TRBJ1-2; D is uncertain. V lost 6 bases and J lost 4, with 18 bases in between. Germline-derived CDR1 and CDR2 are WSHSY and SAAADI. The CDR3 contains 15 residues. CDR3 loop: CASRAPGVHPYGYTF. The CDR3 region has the DNA TGCGCCAGCAGGGCTCCCGGGGTTCACCCCTATGGCTACACCTTC.

This sequence joins TRBV10-3 and TRBJ1-1, with D tentatively TRBD1 (5 bases). Trimming removed 10 bases from V and 6 bases from J, with 15 bases in between. The CDR3 is made up of 12 amino acids. Germline lookup yields CDR1 ENHRY and CDR2 SYGVKD. The CDR3 region has the DNA TGTGCCACCTCAGGGCAGGAACCTGAAGCTTTCTTT. Its translation is CATSGQEPEAFF.

The chain combines TRBV28 with TRBJ2-1; 11 bases map to TRBD2. The ends lost 2 bases at V and 9 bases at J; junction bases unmatched: 9. In germline, CDR1 is MDHEN, CDR2 SYDVKM. The CDR3 consists of 16 residues. The CDR3 DNA sequence: TGTGCCAGCAGTTTACCGACTAGCGGGATCGGACTTGAGCAGTTCTTC. This translates into CASSLPTSGIGLEQFF.

The rearrangement uses TRBV6-5 and TRBJ1-6, with a weak D call TRBD1 (5 bases). The length of the CDR3 is 15 residues. Germline V lookup: CDR1 MNHEY, CDR2 SVGAGI. Trimming pared 5 bases from V and 4 bases from J, leaving 12 bases between. The CDR3 loop reads CASSPGTYYNSPLHF. The CDR3, as DNA: TGTGCCAGCAGTCCAGGGACTTATTATAATTCACCCCTCCACTTT.

The chain has TRBV27 and TRBJ2-3; 8 positions match TRBD2. Unmatched junction bases numbered 11, after V lost 10 bases and J lost 2 bases. This CDR3 region has 15 residues. Germline V gives CDR1 MNHEY, CDR2 SMNVEV (reference sequence). For the CDR3, the DNA is TGTGCCACCGGGAAAACTAGCGGACCCACAGATACGCAGTATTTT. Its protein is CATGKTSGPTDTQYF.

The chain carries TRBV11-3 and TRBJ2-5; D may be TRBD2 (7 bases). Trimming shortened V by 1 base and J by 5 bases, and 17 bases separated the two germline ends. CDR1 and CDR2 (germline): SGHNT, YENEEA. This CDR3 spans 16 amino acids. The CDR3 protein is CASSLGGLSGGETQYF. The CDR3 DNA is TGTGCCAGCAGCTTAGGGGGGCTCTCCGGGGGGGAGACCCAGTACTTC.

The rearrangement links TRBV4-2 to TRBJ2-1, with TRBD2 matching over 10 bases. Per the germline V gene, CDR1 is LGHNA and CDR2 is YNFKEQ. The CDR3 length is 17 residues. The V gene end was trimmed by 1 base and the J gene end by 10 bases; junction bases not matched to a gene: 13. The CDR3 loop reads CASSQVKPVAGGGEQFF. The CDR3 coding sequence is TGTGCCAGCAGCCAAGTCAAGCCGGTAGCGGGGGGAGGAGAGCAGTTCTTC.

The genes are TRBV11-3 and TRBJ2-2; D is perhaps TRBD2 (6 bases). The CDR3 is 18 residues long. The V end was cut by 2 bases, the J end by 3 bases, with 19 bases between. The V gene's germline CDR1 is SGHNT and CDR2 YENEEA. DNA for the CDR3: TGTGCCAGCAGCTTACTTAGGTGGGCAGGCGGGGACACCGGGGAGCTGTTTTTT. Translation: CASSLLRWAGGDTGELFF. The full variable domain, in which reference TRBV11-3 and TRBJ2-2 provide the parts outside the CDR3, is EAGVVQSPRYKIIEKKQPVAFWCNPISGHNTLYWYLQNLGQGPELLIRYENEEAVDDSQLPKDRFSAERLKGVDSTLKIQPAELGDSAVYLCASSLLRWAGGDTGELFFGEGSRLTVL.

The rearrangement joins TRBV5-1 to TRBJ2-1; TRBD1 agrees at 11 bases. The junction had 1 base not matched to a gene; V was cut back by 0 bases and J by 8 bases. The CDR3 consists of 14 residues. CDR1 and CDR2 from the germline V gene are SGHRS and YFSETQ. This CDR3 reads CASSLGTGGDEQFF. Written as DNA, the CDR3 is TGCGCCAGCAGCTTGGGGACAGGGGGCGATGAGCAGTTCTTC.

This clone was seen more than once but under ten times. The chain carries TRBV6-5 and TRBJ2-7; TRBD1 agrees at 8 bases. The V segment lost 6 bases and the J segment 0 bases; nucleotides outside the gene matches: 4. The CDR3 contains 14 residues. Per the germline V gene, CDR1 is MNHEY and CDR2 is SVGAGI. This CDR3 reads CASSPTGVSYEQYF. CDR3 DNA sequence: TGTGCCAGCAGCCCGACAGGGGTCTCCTACGAGCAGTACTTC.